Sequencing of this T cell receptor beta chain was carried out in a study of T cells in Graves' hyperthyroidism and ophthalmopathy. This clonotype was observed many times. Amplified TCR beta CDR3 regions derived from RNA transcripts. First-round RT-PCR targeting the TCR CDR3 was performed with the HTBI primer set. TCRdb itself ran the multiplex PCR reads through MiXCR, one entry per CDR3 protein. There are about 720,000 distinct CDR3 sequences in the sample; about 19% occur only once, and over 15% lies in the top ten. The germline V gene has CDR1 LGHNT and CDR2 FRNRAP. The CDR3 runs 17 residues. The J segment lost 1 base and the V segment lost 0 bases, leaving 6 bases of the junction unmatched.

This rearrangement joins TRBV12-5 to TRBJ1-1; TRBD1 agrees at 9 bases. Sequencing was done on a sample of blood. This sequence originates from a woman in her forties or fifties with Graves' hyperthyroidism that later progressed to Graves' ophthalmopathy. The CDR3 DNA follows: TGTGCTAGTGGTTTGGTACTAGGACAGGGGCAGAACACTGAAGCTTTCTTT. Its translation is CASGLVLGQGQNTEAFF. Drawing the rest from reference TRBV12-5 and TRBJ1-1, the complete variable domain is DARVTQTPRHKVTEMGQEVTMRCQPILGHNTVFWYRQTMMQGLELLAYFRNRAPLDDSGMPKDRFSAEMPDATLATLKIQPSEPRDSAVYFCASGLVLGQGQNTEAFFGQGTRLTVV.